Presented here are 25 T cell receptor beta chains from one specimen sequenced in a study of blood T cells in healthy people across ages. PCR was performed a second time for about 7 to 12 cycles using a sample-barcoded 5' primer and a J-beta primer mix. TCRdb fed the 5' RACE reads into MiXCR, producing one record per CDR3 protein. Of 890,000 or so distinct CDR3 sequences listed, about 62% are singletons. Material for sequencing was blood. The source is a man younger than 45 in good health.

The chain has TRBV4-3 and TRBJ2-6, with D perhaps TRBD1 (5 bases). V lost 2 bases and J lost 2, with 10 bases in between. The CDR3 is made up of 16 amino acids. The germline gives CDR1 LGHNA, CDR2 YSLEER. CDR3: CASSQLDSTGANVLTF. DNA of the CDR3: TGCGCCAGCAGCCAACTAGACAGTACTGGGGCCAACGTCCTGACTTTC.

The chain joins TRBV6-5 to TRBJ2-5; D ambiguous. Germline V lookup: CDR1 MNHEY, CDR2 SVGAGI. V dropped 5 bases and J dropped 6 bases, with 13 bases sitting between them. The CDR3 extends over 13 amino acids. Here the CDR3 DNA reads TGTGCCAGCAGTGACCGGGCTGGACAGACCCAGTACTTC. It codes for CASSDRAGQTQYF.

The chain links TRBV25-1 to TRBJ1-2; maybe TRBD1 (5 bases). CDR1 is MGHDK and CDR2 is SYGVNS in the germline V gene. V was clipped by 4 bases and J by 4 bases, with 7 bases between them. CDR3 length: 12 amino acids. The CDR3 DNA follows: TGTGCCAGCAGTGTCAGGGTCTATGGCTACACCTTC. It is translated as CASSVRVYGYTF.

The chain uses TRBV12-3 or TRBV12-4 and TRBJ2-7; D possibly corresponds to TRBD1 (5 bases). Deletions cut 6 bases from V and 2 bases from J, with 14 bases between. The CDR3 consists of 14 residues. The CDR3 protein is CASSPTGETYEQYF. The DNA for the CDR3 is TGTGCCAGCAGCCCAACAGGTGAAACCTACGAGCAGTACTTC.

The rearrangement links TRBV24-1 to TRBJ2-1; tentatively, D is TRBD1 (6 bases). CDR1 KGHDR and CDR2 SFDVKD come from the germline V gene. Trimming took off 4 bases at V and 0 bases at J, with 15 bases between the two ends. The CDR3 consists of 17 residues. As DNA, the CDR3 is TGTGCCACCAGTGACCCTAGGACAGAGAGCTCCTACAATGAGCAGTTCTTC. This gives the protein CATSDPRTESSYNEQFF.

CDR3 loop: CASSAIGGAPFDHTF. The CDR3 DNA sequence: TGCGCCAGCAGCGCCATCGGGGGGGCCCCATTCGACCACACCTTC. This chain links TRBV5-1 with TRBJ1-2; D might be TRBD1 (6 bases). The germline V gene has CDR1 SGHRS and CDR2 YFSETQ. This CDR3 has 15 residues. The V end was cut by 4 bases, the J end by 12 bases, with 25 bases between.

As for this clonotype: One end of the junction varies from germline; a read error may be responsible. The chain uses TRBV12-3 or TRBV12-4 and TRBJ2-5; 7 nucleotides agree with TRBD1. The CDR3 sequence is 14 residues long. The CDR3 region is CAGSLGQVSTRQYF. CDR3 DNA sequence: TGTGCCGGCAGTTTAGGACAGGTCTCTACGAGGCAGTACTTC.

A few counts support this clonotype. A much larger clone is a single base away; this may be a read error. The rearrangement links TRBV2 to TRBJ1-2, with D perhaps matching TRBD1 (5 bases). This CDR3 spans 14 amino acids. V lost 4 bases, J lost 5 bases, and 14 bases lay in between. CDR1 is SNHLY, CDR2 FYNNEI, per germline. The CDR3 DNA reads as TGTGCCAGCAGTGCCCGATCGGGGCCGTATGGCTACACCTTC. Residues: CASSARSGPYGYTF.

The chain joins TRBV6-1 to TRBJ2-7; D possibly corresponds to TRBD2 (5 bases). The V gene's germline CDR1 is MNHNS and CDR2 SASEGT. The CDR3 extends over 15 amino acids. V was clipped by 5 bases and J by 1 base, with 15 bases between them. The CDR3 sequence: CASSSRESSSYEQYF. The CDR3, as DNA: TGTGCCAGCAGTTCTAGGGAGTCCAGTTCCTACGAGCAGTACTTC.

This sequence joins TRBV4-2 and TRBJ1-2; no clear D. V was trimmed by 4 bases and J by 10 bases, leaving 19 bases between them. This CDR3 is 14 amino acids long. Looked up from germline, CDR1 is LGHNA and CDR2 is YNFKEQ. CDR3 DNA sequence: TGTGCCAGCAGCCCCCTCGCCCCGTCTGAGGTCTACACCTTC. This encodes CASSPLAPSEVYTF.

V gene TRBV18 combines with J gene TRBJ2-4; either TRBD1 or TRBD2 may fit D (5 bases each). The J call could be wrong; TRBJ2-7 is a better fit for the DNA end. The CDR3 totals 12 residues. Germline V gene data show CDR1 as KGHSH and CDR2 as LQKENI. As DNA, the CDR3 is TGTGCCAGCTCAATGGGGGAAAACGAGCAGTACTTC. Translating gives CASSMGENEQYF.

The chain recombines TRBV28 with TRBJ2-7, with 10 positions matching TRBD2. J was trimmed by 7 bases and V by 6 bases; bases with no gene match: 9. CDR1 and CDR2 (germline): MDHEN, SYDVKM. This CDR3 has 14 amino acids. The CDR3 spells CASRRLAGHNEQYF. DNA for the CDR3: TGTGCCAGCAGAAGACTAGCGGGCCACAATGAGCAGTACTTC.

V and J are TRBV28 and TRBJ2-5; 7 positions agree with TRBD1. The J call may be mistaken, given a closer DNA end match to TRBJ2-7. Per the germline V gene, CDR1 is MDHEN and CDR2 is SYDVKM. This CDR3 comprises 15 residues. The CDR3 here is CASSLWDRPPYEQYF. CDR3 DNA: TGTGCCAGCAGTTTATGGGACAGGCCCCCATACGAGCAGTACTTC.

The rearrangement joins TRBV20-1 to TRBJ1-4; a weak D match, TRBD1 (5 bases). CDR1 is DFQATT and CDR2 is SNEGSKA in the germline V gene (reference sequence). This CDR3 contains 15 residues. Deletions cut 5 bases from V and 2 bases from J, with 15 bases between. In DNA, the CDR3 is TGCAGTGCTCTGGGGGGTGAGGGGACTAATGAAAAACTGTTTTTT. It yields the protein CSALGGEGTNEKLFF.

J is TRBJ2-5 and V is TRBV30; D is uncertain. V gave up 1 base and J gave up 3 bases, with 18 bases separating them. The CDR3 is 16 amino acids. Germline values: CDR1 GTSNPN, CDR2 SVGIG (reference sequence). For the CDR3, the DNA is TGTGCCTGGAGTGGCTCCGGATTGGGGATTGAAGAGACCCAGTACTTC. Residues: CAWSGSGLGIEETQYF.

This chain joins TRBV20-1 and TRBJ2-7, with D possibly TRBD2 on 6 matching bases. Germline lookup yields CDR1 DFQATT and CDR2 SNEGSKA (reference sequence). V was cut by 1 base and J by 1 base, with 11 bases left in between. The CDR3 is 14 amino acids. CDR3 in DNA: TGCAGTGCTAGAGGACTAGATGTGTCCTACGAGCAGTACTTC. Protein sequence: CSARGLDVSYEQYF.

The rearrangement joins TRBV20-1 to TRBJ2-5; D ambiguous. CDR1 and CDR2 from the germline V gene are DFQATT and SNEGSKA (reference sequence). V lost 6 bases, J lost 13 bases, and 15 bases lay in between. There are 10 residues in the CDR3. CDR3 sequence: CSASQAPRYF. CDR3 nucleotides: TGCAGTGCGTCTCAGGCTCCGCGGTACTTC.

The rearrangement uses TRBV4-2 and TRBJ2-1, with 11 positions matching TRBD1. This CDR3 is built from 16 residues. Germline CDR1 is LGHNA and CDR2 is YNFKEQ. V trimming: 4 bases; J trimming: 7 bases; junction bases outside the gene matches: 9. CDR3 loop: CASSPVGTGGLNEQFF. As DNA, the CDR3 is TGTGCCAGCAGCCCAGTTGGGACAGGGGGTCTGAATGAGCAGTTCTTC.

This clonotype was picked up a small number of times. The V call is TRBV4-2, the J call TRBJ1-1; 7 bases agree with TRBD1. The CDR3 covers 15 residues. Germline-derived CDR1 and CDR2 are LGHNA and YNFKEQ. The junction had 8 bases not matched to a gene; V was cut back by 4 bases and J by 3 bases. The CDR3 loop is CASSRADRADTEAFF. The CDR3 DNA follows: TGTGCCAGCAGCCGAGCAGACAGGGCGGACACTGAAGCTTTCTTT.

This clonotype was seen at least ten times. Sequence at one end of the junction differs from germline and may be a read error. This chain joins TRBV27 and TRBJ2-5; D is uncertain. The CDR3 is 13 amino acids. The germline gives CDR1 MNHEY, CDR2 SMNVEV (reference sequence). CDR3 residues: CASSLLGQETQYF. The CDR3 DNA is TGTGCCAGCAGCTTATTGGGCCAAGAGACCCAGTACTTC.

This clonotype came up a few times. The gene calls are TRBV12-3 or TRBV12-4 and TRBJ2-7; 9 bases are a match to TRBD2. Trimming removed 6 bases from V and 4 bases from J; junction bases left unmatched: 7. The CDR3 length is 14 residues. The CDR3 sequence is CASRGSGGVYEQYF. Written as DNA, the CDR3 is TGTGCCAGCAGGGGTAGCGGGGGTGTATACGAGCAGTACTTC.

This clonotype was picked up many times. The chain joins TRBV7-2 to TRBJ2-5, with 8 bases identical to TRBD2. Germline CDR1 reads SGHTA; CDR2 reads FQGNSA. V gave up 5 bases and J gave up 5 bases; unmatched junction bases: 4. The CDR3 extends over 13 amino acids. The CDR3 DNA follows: TGTGCCAGCAGCCCGTCTAGCGGGGAGACCCAGTACTTC. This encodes CASSPSSGETQYF.

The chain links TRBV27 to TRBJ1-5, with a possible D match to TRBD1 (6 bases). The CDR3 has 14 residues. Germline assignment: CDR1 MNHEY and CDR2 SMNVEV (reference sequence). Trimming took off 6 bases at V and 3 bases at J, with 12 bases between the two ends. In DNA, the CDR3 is TGTGCCAGCAGACTAGGGGGGAACAATCAGCCCCAGCATTTT. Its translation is CASRLGGNNQPQHF.

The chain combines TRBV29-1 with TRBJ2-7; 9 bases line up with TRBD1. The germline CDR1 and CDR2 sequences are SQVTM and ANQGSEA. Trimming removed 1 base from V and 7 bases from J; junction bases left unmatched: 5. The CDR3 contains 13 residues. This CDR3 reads CSVEGDRVNEQYF. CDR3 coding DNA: TGCAGCGTTGAAGGGGACAGGGTAAATGAGCAGTACTTC.

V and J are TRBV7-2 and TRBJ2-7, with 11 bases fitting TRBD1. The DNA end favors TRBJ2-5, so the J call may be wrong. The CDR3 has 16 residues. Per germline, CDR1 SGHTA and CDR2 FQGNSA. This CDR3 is CASSITGTGGFETQYF. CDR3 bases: TGTGCCAGCAGCATTACCGGGACAGGGGGATTCGAGACCCAGTACTTC.